The present T cell receptor (beta chain) was sequenced within a study of blood T cell repertoires in COVID-19. This clone was counted once. The germline V gene encodes CDR1 MNHNY and CDR2 SVGAGI (reference sequence). The CDR3 covers 14 residues. V lost 7 bases and J 5 bases, leaving 15 bases between the germline ends. As handled by the study authors: Estimated nucleated cell counts came from reference gene primer amplification. The data were produced by immunoSEQ multiplex PCR, yet TCRdb's version contains in-frame clones alone and is incomplete. The DNA was the basis for D and trimming; V, J and clone size are from that table. The data contain roughly 150,000 clones, about 86% of them singletons. Patients from Seattle were sampled longitudinally, starting during active infection.

Input material: peripheral blood. The chain links TRBV6-6 to TRBJ1-3; D gene uncertain. This clonotype was sampled from a woman between 65 and 79 years old with COVID-19, enrolled during active disease. The CDR3: CASILPGGRNTIYF. The CDR3 region has the DNA TGTGCCAGCATTTTACCGGGAGGGAGAAACACCATATATTTT.